These 19 T cell receptor beta chains share one sample of origin, sequenced in a study of shared clonotypes between healthy human individuals. The data were produced by immunoSEQ multiplex PCR, yet TCRdb's version contains in-frame clones alone and is incomplete. The sample records about half a million clones, 81% being singletons. The sequencing input was PBMCs. The receptors shown here come from a woman between 40 and 55 years old in good health. Some clones in this sample may be carry-over from other donors' samples.

The DNA of the CDR3 is TGTGCCAGTAGTAAGCGCAACTATGGCTACACCTTC. Its translation: CASSKRNYGYTF. V gene TRBV19 combines with J gene TRBJ1-2; D uncertain. The CDR3 extends over 12 amino acids. V was trimmed by 4 bases and J by 2 bases, leaving 5 bases between them. Germline-derived CDR1 and CDR2 are LNHDA and SQIVND (reference sequence).

The V and J genes are TRBV7-2 and TRBJ1-1, with a tentative D call TRBD1 (5 bases). The CDR3 length is 15 residues. In germline, CDR1 is SGHTA, CDR2 FQGNSA. V lost 5 bases and J lost 1, with 14 bases in between. CDR3 sequence reads: CASSLSSGTNTEAFF. Written as DNA, the CDR3 is TGTGCCAGCAGCCTTTCCTCGGGGACGAACACTGAAGCTTTCTTT.

This clone was seen repeatedly, ten times or more. This chain links TRBV5-1 with TRBJ2-1; TRBD2 matches 13 bases. This CDR3 has 19 amino acids. Germline values: CDR1 SGHRS, CDR2 YFSETQ. Unmatched junction bases numbered 10, after V lost 3 bases and J lost 1 base. The CDR3, as DNA: TGCGCCAGCAGCTCTCAAGGACTAGCGGGAGAATGGTCCTACAATGAGCAGTTCTTC. Translating gives CASSSQGLAGEWSYNEQFF. The complete variable domain, with remaining parts taken from reference TRBV5-1 and TRBJ2-1, reads KAGVTQTPRYLIKTRGQQVTLSCSPISGHRSVSWYQQTPGQGLQFLFEYFSETQRNKGNFPGRFSGRQFSNSRSEMNVSTLELGDSALYLCASSSQGLAGEWSYNEQFFGPGTRLTVL.

V usage is TRBV18 and J usage is TRBJ2-3, with 8 positions matching TRBD2. Germline CDR1 is KGHSH and CDR2 is LQKENI. The junction had 14 bases not matched to a gene; V was cut back by 0 bases and J by 0 bases. This CDR3 has 20 amino acids. The DNA of the CDR3 is TGTGCCAGCTCACCACCCCCCAGCGCTAGCGGGCTCTATAGCACAGATACGCAGTATTTT. Translation gives CASSPPPSASGLYSTDTQYF.

Of note for this clone: This CDR3 is also generated by other DNA sequences in the sample. The rearrangement joins TRBV11-2 to TRBJ2-1, with D possibly matching TRBD2 (5 bases). V lost 1 base and J 6 bases, leaving 10 bases between the germline ends. CDR1 and CDR2 from the germline V gene are SGHAT and FQNNGV. The CDR3 length is 14 residues. CDR3 in DNA: TGTGCCAGCAGCTTAGGGCTCGCGGGCAATGAGCAGTTCTTC. As protein: CASSLGLAGNEQFF.

The chain recombines TRBV7-3 with TRBJ2-3; either TRBD1 or TRBD2 may fit D (5 bases each). From germline, CDR1 is SGHTA and CDR2 FQGTGA. Trimming stripped 8 bases from V and 1 base from J, with 10 bases between. This CDR3 has 13 amino acids. This CDR3 reads CASCPGRTDTQYF. The CDR3 DNA reads as TGTGCCAGCTGCCCGGGACGCACAGATACGCAGTATTTT.

The CDR3 sequence is CASSTTGYTDTQYF. CDR3 nucleotides: TGTGCCAGCAGTACAACAGGTTACACAGATACGCAGTATTTT. This chain uses TRBV27 with TRBJ2-3, with D possibly TRBD1 on 5 matching bases. This CDR3 region has 14 residues. V dropped 5 bases and J dropped 2 bases, with 11 bases sitting between them. Looked up from germline, CDR1 is MNHEY and CDR2 is SMNVEV (reference sequence).

As for this clone: Within the sample, other DNA sequences also encode this same CDR3. The V gene is TRBV6-6, the J gene TRBJ2-2; D remains ambiguous. Trimming shortened V by 5 bases and J by 5 bases, and 6 bases separated the two germline ends. The CDR3 spans 12 residues. Germline V gene sequence: CDR1 MNHNY, CDR2 SVGAGI (reference sequence). CDR3 in DNA: TGTGCCAGCAGTCCGTCTACCGGGGAGCTGTTTTTT. Amino acid sequence: CASSPSTGELFF.

This clone was picked up a small number of times. The chain carries TRBV27 and TRBJ2-3, with TRBD2 identical over 9 bases. The germline CDR1 and CDR2 sequences are MNHEY and SMNVEV (reference sequence). This CDR3 comprises 11 residues. V lost 6 bases and J lost 14; bases outside the gene matches: 6. The CDR3 protein is CASSQGLALYF. CDR3 DNA sequence: TGTGCCAGCAGCCAGGGACTAGCCTTGTATTTT.

J is TRBJ2-1 and V is TRBV28, with 7 bases that match TRBD2. The junction had 13 bases not matched to a gene; V was cut back by 5 bases and J by 3 bases. From germline, CDR1 is MDHEN and CDR2 SYDVKM. The CDR3 loop spans 17 amino acids. Written as DNA, the CDR3 is TGTGCCAGCAGTAAGGGACTTACGGGGGGACTCTACAATGAGCAGTTCTTC. Protein product: CASSKGLTGGLYNEQFF.

The chain links TRBV10-1 to TRBJ2-1, with D unclear. The CDR3 covers 14 residues. The V gene's germline CDR1 is WNHNN and CDR2 SYGVQD (reference sequence). The V end was cut by 4 bases, the J end by 6 bases, with 13 bases between. CDR3 sequence reads: CASSGQRSTNEQFF. The CDR3 region has the DNA TGCGCCAGCAGTGGCCAGCGTTCCACCAATGAGCAGTTCTTC.

V usage is TRBV30 and J usage is TRBJ1-3; D remains ambiguous. Trimming shortened V by 0 bases and J by 0 bases, and 9 bases separated the two germline ends. Germline lookup yields CDR1 GTSNPN and CDR2 SVGIG (reference sequence). The CDR3 spans 15 residues. CDR3: CAWSVRAYSGNTIYF. CDR3 nucleotide sequence: TGTGCCTGGAGTGTACGAGCCTACTCTGGAAACACCATATATTTT.

Many counts were recorded for this clone. The chain has TRBV28 and TRBJ1-5; TRBD1 is a possible D gene (6 bases). This CDR3 has 16 amino acids. Germline CDR1 is MDHEN and CDR2 is SYDVKM. V was trimmed by 5 bases and J by 6 bases, leaving 20 bases between them. CDR3 DNA: TGTGCCAGCAGTCCGCCGCGGGGGGGCCCGGGTCAGCCCCAGCATTTT. Translation gives CASSPPRGGPGQPQHF.

This chain connects TRBV18 to TRBJ2-7, with 9 bases identical to TRBD1. The J segment lost 5 bases and the V segment lost 2 bases, leaving 10 bases of the junction unmatched. Germline assignment: CDR1 KGHSH and CDR2 LQKENI. This CDR3 comprises 16 residues. DNA of the CDR3: TGTGCCAGCTCACCATTTTCGGGACAGGGTCAACACGAGCAGTACTTC. Translated, it gives CASSPFSGQGQHEQYF.

J is TRBJ1-4 and V is TRBV9; tentatively, D is TRBD1 (6 bases). Germline CDR1 reads SGDLS; CDR2 reads YYNGEE. The CDR3 consists of 16 residues. V was clipped by 10 bases and J by 8 bases, with 27 bases between them. The CDR3 region is CASKAGEQSEGEKLFF. The CDR3 DNA is TGTGCCTCGAAGGCAGGGGAGCAGTCGGAAGGGGAAAAACTGTTTTTT.

V usage is TRBV19 and J usage is TRBJ2-7, with 12 nucleotides matching TRBD1. Germline V lookup: CDR1 LNHDA, CDR2 SQIVND (reference sequence). The CDR3 consists of 16 residues. V lost 0 bases, J lost 4 bases, and 4 bases stayed unmatched. CDR3 sequence: CASSIEPGQGAYEQYF. Written as DNA, the CDR3 is TGTGCCAGTAGTATAGAACCGGGACAGGGGGCTTACGAGCAGTACTTC.

The rearrangement links TRBV7-2 to TRBJ2-4; a weak D match, TRBD1 (6 bases). There are 12 residues in the CDR3. Germline V gene sequence: CDR1 SGHTA, CDR2 FQGNSA. V shed 5 bases and J shed 13 bases, with 15 bases lying between them. The CDR3 nucleotides are TGTGCCAGCAGCCGCGACAGGTCTATCCAGTACTTC. Translation: CASSRDRSIQYF.

The chain is built from TRBV5-5 and TRBJ2-5; possible D gene TRBD1, 7 bases. The CDR3 is made up of 13 amino acids. Trimming took off 10 bases at V and 11 bases at J, with 24 bases between the two ends. Germline V gene lookup returns CDR1 SGHKS and CDR2 YYEKEE (reference sequence). CDR3 nucleotides: TGTGCCTCTAGGAGGGCGGCAGGGGGTGAGCAGTACTTC. Its translation is CASRRAAGGEQYF.

The CDR3 nucleotides are TGTGCCAGCAGTCCGGGACTAGCGGGGTCTCACGAGCAGTTCTTC. Amino acid sequence: CASSPGLAGSHEQFF. J is TRBJ2-1 and V is TRBV27; TRBD2 matches 13 bases. Germline V lookup: CDR1 MNHEY, CDR2 SMNVEV (reference sequence). The CDR3 spans 15 residues. V was clipped by 5 bases and J by 10 bases; unmatched bases: 8.